These T cell receptor beta chains were read from a single sample in a study of CD8 T cells in ankylosing spondylitis. TCRdb reanalysed the 5' RACE reads using MiXCR and keeps one entry per CDR3 protein. The sample holds about 390,000 distinct CDR3 sequences; 20% to 25% are singletons and the top ten take about 17%. Specimen: blood, either unsorted or a sorted T cell fraction (not recorded which). All receptors derive from a male donor with ankylosing spondylitis. Each CDR3 is given with its conserved first and last residue. The D gene is left open where the match is weak. Only some rows state a clone size, as once, few, many or a class for expanded clones.

V gene,D gene,clone size,J gene,CDR3 DNA,CDR3 protein
TRBV10-3,-,-,TRBJ2-3,TGTGCCATCAGGGAAGGGGGCACAGATACGCAGTATTTT,CAIREGGTDTQYF
TRBV4-1,-,-,TRBJ1-1,TGCGCCAGCAGTCCGGCCCAGGACGGCGCTGAAGCTTTCTTT,CASSPAQDGAEAFF
TRBV7-9,TRBD1,-,TRBJ1-4,TGTGCCAGCAGCATAGGCGGACAGGGGTTTGAAAAACTGTTTTTT,CASSIGGQGFEKLFF
TRBV5-1,-,-,TRBJ1-1,TGCGCCAGCCAGCCTACAGGATACAACACTGAAGCTTTCTTT,CASQPTGYNTEAFF
TRBV10-3,-,-,TRBJ2-1,TGTGCCAACAATGAGCAGTTCTTC,CANNEQFF
TRBV24-1,TRBD1,-,TRBJ2-2,TGTGCCACCAGTGATGATTTCCGGGGACAGGACCCAAGTCACACCGGGGAGCTGTTTTTT,CATSDDFRGQDPSHTGELFF
TRBV11-3,TRBD1,-,TRBJ2-3,TGTGCCAGCAGCGTCGGGACAGGGATTAGGACAGATACGCAGTATTTT,CASSVGTGIRTDTQYF
TRBV6-5,TRBD1,few,TRBJ1-5,TGTGCCAGCAGTCACTCCGGGACAGGATCCAATCAGCCCCAGCATTTT,CASSHSGTGSNQPQHF
TRBV5-1,TRBD1,-,TRBJ2-6,TGCGCCAGCAGCCCGACAGGGACTGGGGCCAACGTCCTGACTTTC,CASSPTGTGANVLTF
TRBV5-5,TRBD1,-,TRBJ2-1,TGTGCCAGGAGCCCCGGACAGGGGGCCTACAATGAGCAGTTCTTC,CARSPGQGAYNEQFF
TRBV6-5,-,-,TRBJ2-7,TGTGCCAGCAGTTACTCGAGCGGCGGTTACGAGCAGCACTTC,CASSYSSGGYEQHF
TRBV7-2,TRBD1,few,TRBJ1-2,TGTGCCAGCAGCACGAGAGGACAGGGATTCTATGGCTACACCTTC,CASSTRGQGFYGYTF
TRBV7-2,-,few,TRBJ2-2,TGTGCCAGCAGCGGAACCTGGGCGGCGGTCACCGGGGAGCTGTTTTTT,CASSGTWAAVTGELFF
TRBV5-1,-,-,TRBJ2-5,TGCGCCAGCAGCCTTCAGTTGTACCAAGAGACCCAGTACTTC,CASSLQLYQETQYF
TRBV12-3/TRBV12-4,-,few,TRBJ2-2,TGTGCCAGCAAACAAGAGGGGCAAATAAACACCGGGGAGCTGTTTTTT,CASKQEGQINTGELFF
TRBV6-5,-,-,TRBJ1-2,TGTGCCAGCAGTTCCCCCTCTGACGCCTATGGCTACACCTTC,CASSSPSDAYGYTF
TRBV10-3,-,-,TRBJ1-2,TGTGCCATCAGTGAGCCCTGGACGGAAGCTAACTATGGCTACACCTTC,CAISEPWTEANYGYTF
TRBV12-3/TRBV12-4,-,few,TRBJ2-4,TGTGCCAGCAGTTTAGGAGGCAGATCTGCCAAAAACATTCAGTACTTC,CASSLGGRSAKNIQYF
TRBV9,TRBD2,-,TRBJ2-3,TGTGCCAGCAGCGACAGACTAGCGGGGAGGGCAGATACGCAGTATTTT,CASSDRLAGRADTQYF
TRBV12-3/TRBV12-4,-,many,TRBJ1-3,TGTGCCAGCAGCCCACTTGGAAACACCATATATTTT,CASSPLGNTIYF